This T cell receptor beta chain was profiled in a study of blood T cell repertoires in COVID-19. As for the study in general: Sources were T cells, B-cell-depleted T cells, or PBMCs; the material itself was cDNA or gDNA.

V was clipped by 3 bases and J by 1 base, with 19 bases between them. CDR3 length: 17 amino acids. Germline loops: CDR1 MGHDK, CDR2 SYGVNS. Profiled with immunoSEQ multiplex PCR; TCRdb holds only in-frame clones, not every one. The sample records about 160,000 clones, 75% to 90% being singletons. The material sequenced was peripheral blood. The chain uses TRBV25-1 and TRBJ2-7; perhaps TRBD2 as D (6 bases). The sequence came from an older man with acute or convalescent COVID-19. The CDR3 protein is CASSDTRRGGPSYEQYF. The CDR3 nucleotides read TGTGCCAGCAGTGACACCCGGCGGGGTGGTCCTTCCTACGAGCAGTACTTC.